The 30 T cell receptor beta chains presented below share a single source sample, sequenced in a study of cytomegalovirus exposure and HLA in healthy donors. The PCR used 60 Vbeta and 13 Jbeta primers. TCRdb's copy holds only in-frame clones and misses some; the assay was immunoSEQ multiplex PCR. In the table there are 150,000 or so clones, about 84% of which are singletons. Material for sequencing was PBMCs. The receptors shown here come from a woman aged 40 to 50 in good health and CMV-seropositive.

The rearrangement joins TRBV15 to TRBJ1-2; TRBD1 aligns across 8 bases. Germline V gene sequence: CDR1 LNHNV, CDR2 YYDKDF (reference sequence). The junction had 8 bases not matched to a gene; V was cut back by 5 bases and J by 0 bases. The CDR3 has 16 residues. CDR3 protein: CATSGQGIDANYGYTF. The CDR3 DNA reads TGTGCCACCAGCGGACAGGGTATTGATGCTAACTATGGCTACACCTTC.

V gene TRBV28 combines with J gene TRBJ2-4, with 9 bases that match TRBD1. This CDR3 spans 19 amino acids. The germline CDR1 and CDR2 sequences are MDHEN and SYDVKM. Trimming cost V 0 bases and J 3 bases; bases outside gene matches: 12. The CDR3 nucleotides are TGTGCCAGCAGTTTATGGGGACAGGGTGGGACGAGGAACAAAAACATTCAGTACTTC. Translating it yields CASSLWGQGGTRNKNIQYF.

The rearrangement links TRBV28 to TRBJ1-5, with D perhaps matching TRBD1 (5 bases). This CDR3 has 14 amino acids. Germline V gives CDR1 MDHEN, CDR2 SYDVKM. Between the trimmed V and J ends, which lost 4 bases and 1 base, there was a span of 8 bases. The CDR3 reads CASSSTASNQPQHF. The CDR3 DNA follows: TGTGCCAGCAGTTCGACAGCCAGCAATCAGCCCCAGCATTTT.

This clone occurred once. The rearrangement joins TRBV11-3 to TRBJ1-1; possible D gene TRBD1, 5 bases. Per the germline V gene, CDR1 is SGHNT and CDR2 is YENEEA. Between the trimmed V and J ends, which lost 8 bases and 7 bases, there was a span of 23 bases. The CDR3 sequence is 15 residues long. The DNA of the CDR3 is TGTGCCAGCTCCGAAAGGGGTCCCACCACGATTGAAGCTTTCTTT. As protein: CASSERGPTTIEAFF.

The genes are TRBV6-6 and TRBJ2-7, with 8 bases matching TRBD1. J lost 4 bases, V lost 2 bases, and 7 bases had no gene match. The CDR3 runs 15 residues. Germline values: CDR1 MNHNY, CDR2 SVGAGI (reference sequence). In DNA, the CDR3 is TGTGCCAGCAGTTACCAAGACAGGGGCCCGTACGAGCAGTACTTC. It yields the protein CASSYQDRGPYEQYF.

J is TRBJ2-7 and V is TRBV19, with 11 bases that match TRBD2. J was trimmed by 3 bases and V by 6 bases; bases with no gene match: 7. Germline loops: CDR1 LNHDA, CDR2 SQIVND (reference sequence). The CDR3 totals 15 residues. DNA of the CDR3: TGTGCCAGTAGCCCGTCAACTAGCGGGGGCTACGAGCAGTACTTC. Protein: CASSPSTSGGYEQYF.

This chain connects TRBV7-8 to TRBJ1-5; D may be TRBD1 (5 bases). This CDR3 comprises 16 residues. With 5 bases removed from V and 7 bases from J, the gap between germline ends came to 21 bases. Germline V gene data show CDR1 as SGHVS and CDR2 as FQNEAQ. The DNA of the CDR3 is TGTGCCAGCAGCCACGGGGGTGGGGGGGGGAGCCAGCCCCAGCATTTT. Translating gives CASSHGGGGGSQPQHF. The entire variable domain, with the rest obtained from reference TRBV7-8 and TRBJ1-5, is as follows: GAGVSQSPRYKVAKRGQDVALRCDPISGHVSLFWYQQALGQGPEFLTYFQNEAQLDKSGLPSDRFFAERPEGSVSTLKIQRTQQEDSAVYLCASSHGGGGGSQPQHFGDGTRLSIL.

This clone has just a few counts. The V call is TRBV19, the J call TRBJ2-3; D is possibly TRBD1 (6 bases). This CDR3 is 13 amino acids long. V shed 2 bases and J shed 6 bases, with 9 bases lying between them. Germline CDR1 reads LNHDA; CDR2 reads SQIVND (reference sequence). The DNA of the CDR3 is TGTGCCAGTAGTATATGGGGGCCTGATACGCAGTATTTT. Its protein product is CASSIWGPDTQYF.

V usage is TRBV27 and J usage is TRBJ1-1, with a possible D match to TRBD1 (6 bases). Trimming removed 6 bases from V and 5 bases from J, with 19 bases in between. CDR1 MNHEY and CDR2 SMNVEV come from the germline V gene (reference sequence). This CDR3 spans 15 amino acids. DNA for the CDR3: TGTGCCAGCAGCCAGCCCTCGGAGGGGGGGACTGAAGCTTTCTTT. It specifies CASSQPSEGGTEAFF.

J is TRBJ1-1 and V is TRBV18; weak D call: TRBD1 (5 bases). The CDR3 extends over 14 amino acids. V lost 5 bases, J lost 5 bases, and 15 bases lay in between. Germline lookup yields CDR1 KGHSH and CDR2 LQKENI. CDR3 sequence: CASSTNPGGTEAFF. Here the CDR3 DNA reads TGTGCCAGCTCAACCAACCCGGGGGGGACTGAAGCTTTCTTT.

The genes are TRBV14 and TRBJ1-2, with 8 bases that match TRBD1. This CDR3 has 16 amino acids. Trimming cost V 0 bases and J 4 bases; bases outside gene matches: 7. Germline V gene sequence: CDR1 SGHDN, CDR2 FVKESK. CDR3 residues: CASSQDQAGGIYGYTF. In DNA, the CDR3 is TGTGCCAGCAGCCAAGATCAGGCAGGGGGCATCTATGGCTACACCTTC.

The J gene is TRBJ2-1, the V gene TRBV21-1; TRBD1 was called by the table and not checked on the DNA. TRBV21-1 is classified as a pseudogene. This CDR3 contains 17 residues. The chain's CDR3 is CARAQGCGRGSYNEQFF. The CDR3 DNA reads as TGTGCCAGGGCCCAAGGTTGCGGCAGGGGATCCTACAATGAGCAGTTCTTC.

The chain uses TRBV9 and TRBJ2-3; 12 nucleotides agree with TRBD2. Germline trimming cut 4 bases from V and 2 bases from J; bases unmatched to any gene: 2. This CDR3 is 15 amino acids long. Germline V gene lookup returns CDR1 SGDLS and CDR2 YYNGEE. CDR3 in amino acids: CASSWTSGDTDTQYF. The CDR3, as DNA: TGTGCCAGCAGCTGGACTAGCGGGGACACAGATACGCAGTATTTT. The whole variable domain, filled in from reference TRBV9 and TRBJ2-3, reads DSGVTQTPKHLITATGQRVTLRCSPRSGDLSVYWYQQSLDQGLQFLIQYYNGEERAKGNILERFSAQQFPDLHSELNLSSLELGDSALYFCASSWTSGDTDTQYFGPGTRLTVL.

This clone was recorded only once. The chain is built from TRBV5-8 and TRBJ2-7; TRBD1 is a possible D gene (6 bases). The germline CDR1 and CDR2 sequences are SGHTS and YDEGEE. The ends were cut back, 4 bases at V and 2 bases at J, with 13 bases in the middle. CDR3 length: 14 amino acids. The CDR3 DNA reads as TGTGCCAGCAGCCCTGGCAGGGGAACCTACGAGCAGTACTTC. Translated: CASSPGRGTYEQYF.

The rearrangement joins TRBV5-1 to TRBJ2-7; 11 bases agree with TRBD1. The CDR3 runs 14 residues. The trim removed 4 bases at V and 3 bases at J, leaving 3 bases unmatched. Looked up from germline, CDR1 is SGHRS and CDR2 is YFSETQ. CDR3 nucleotides: TGCGCCAGCAGCCCGGGACAGGGGGTCTACGAGCAGTACTTC. Protein product: CASSPGQGVYEQYF.

V and J are TRBV19 and TRBJ2-3; no clear D. With 0 bases removed from V and 4 bases from J, the gap between germline ends came to 5 bases. CDR3 length: 13 amino acids. Germline loops: CDR1 LNHDA, CDR2 SQIVND (reference sequence). The CDR3, as DNA: TGTGCCAGTAGTATAGATCTGTCAGATACGCAGTATTTT. Its protein is CASSIDLSDTQYF. Variable domain in full (rest from reference TRBV19 and TRBJ2-3): DGGITQSPKYLFRKEGQNVTLSCEQNLNHDAMYWYRQDPGQGLRLIYYSQIVNDFQKGDIAEGYSVSREKKESFPLTVTSAQKNPTAFYLCASSIDLSDTQYFGPGTRLTVL.

The V gene is TRBV28, the J gene TRBJ2-5; TRBD2 matches at 8 bases. CDR1 is MDHEN and CDR2 is SYDVKM in the germline V gene. Trimming at V came to 4 bases and at J to 4 bases, leaving 8 bases not matched to a gene. The CDR3 loop spans 15 amino acids. CDR3 in DNA: TGTGCCAGCAGTTCTAGCGGGTGGACCTTAGAGACCCAGTACTTC. It yields the protein CASSSSGWTLETQYF.

This clone showed up just a few times. The CDR3 bases are TGTGCCAGCAGTGAAGGGGTAGCGGGAGTTGGGACCTCTACGCAGTATTTT. It specifies CASSEGVAGVGTSTQYF. The chain has TRBV6-1 and TRBJ2-3; TRBD2 matches 9 bases. The junction had 13 bases not matched to a gene; V was cut back by 1 base and J by 8 bases. Germline CDR1 and CDR2: MNHNS and SASEGT. This CDR3 spans 17 amino acids.

This chain links TRBV7-8 with TRBJ2-7; possibly TRBD2 for D (5 bases). CDR1 is SGHVS and CDR2 is FQNEAQ in the germline V gene. Trimming left V 2 bases short and J 5 bases short, with 10 bases between. The length of the CDR3 is 13 residues. This chain's CDR3 is CASSLSGGHEQYF. Written as DNA, the CDR3 is TGTGCCAGCAGCTTATCCGGAGGCCACGAGCAGTACTTC.

The sample holds a few counts of this clone. The chain carries TRBV2 and TRBJ1-2, with 11 bases matching TRBD1. The CDR3 is 13 residues long. Germline V gene lookup returns CDR1 SNHLY and CDR2 FYNNEI. Trimming at V came to 10 bases and at J to 4 bases, leaving 5 bases not matched to a gene. CDR3 amino acids: CATRDRGTYGYTF. The DNA for the CDR3 is TGTGCCACCCGGGACAGGGGGACCTATGGCTACACCTTC.

This chain uses TRBV10-3 with TRBJ2-1, with D uncertain. Per germline, CDR1 ENHRY and CDR2 SYGVKD. Between the trimmed V and J ends, which lost 5 bases and 5 bases, there was a span of 4 bases. This CDR3 contains 11 residues. Here the CDR3 DNA reads TGTGCCATCAGTCAGAACAATGAGCAGTTCTTC. This encodes CAISQNNEQFF.

The CDR3 here is CASSQDRGRGGELFF. The CDR3 bases are TGTGCCAGCAGTCAAGACAGGGGGCGAGGCGGGGAGCTGTTTTTT. The chain uses TRBV27 and TRBJ2-2; 10 bases agree with TRBD1. J lost 7 bases, V lost 5 bases, and 7 bases had no gene match. CDR3 size: 15 residues. CDR1 MNHEY and CDR2 SMNVEV come from the germline V gene (reference sequence).

The CDR3 here is CASSVSGRWNTEAFF. DNA of the CDR3: TGTGCCAGCAGTGTTTCGGGAAGATGGAACACTGAAGCTTTCTTT. This chain links TRBV28 with TRBJ1-1; D remains unclear. The V end was cut by 5 bases, the J end by 1 base, with 14 bases between. This CDR3 contains 15 residues. The germline V gene encodes CDR1 MDHEN and CDR2 SYDVKM.

This chain connects TRBV5-1 to TRBJ2-5, with D tentatively TRBD2 (5 bases). The germline gives CDR1 SGHRS, CDR2 YFSETQ. V lost 0 bases and J lost 2, with 14 bases in between. The CDR3 is made up of 16 amino acids. The CDR3 loop reads CASSLVLAPGQETQYF. The CDR3 DNA sequence: TGCGCCAGCAGCTTGGTTCTAGCTCCTGGGCAAGAGACCCAGTACTTC.

This rearrangement joins TRBV5-1 to TRBJ2-7; 8 bases are a match to TRBD2. V lost 0 bases and J lost 6; bases outside the gene matches: 8. The germline V gene has CDR1 SGHRS and CDR2 YFSETQ. The CDR3 runs 15 residues. The CDR3 reads CASSLDTSGDAEQYF. The CDR3 coding sequence is TGCGCCAGCAGCTTGGATACTAGCGGAGACGCCGAGCAGTACTTC.

The chain is built from TRBV19 and TRBJ1-2; possibly TRBD1 for D (6 bases). Germline V gene data show CDR1 as LNHDA and CDR2 as SQIVND (reference sequence). V lost 3 bases and J lost 4, with 12 bases in between. The CDR3 has 14 residues. The CDR3 DNA reads as TGTGCCAGTAGTATTCCAGGGGCCAGCTATGGCTACACCTTC. Residues: CASSIPGASYGYTF.

The rearrangement uses TRBV6-6 and TRBJ2-5; TRBD1 aligns across 7 bases. Germline CDR1 is MNHNY and CDR2 is SVGAGI (reference sequence). This CDR3 is built from 14 residues. V lost 5 bases to trimming and J lost 6 bases; unmatched junction nucleotides: 9. For the CDR3, the DNA is TGTGCCAGCAGTCCAAGACAGGGTTTGCAGACCCAGTACTTC. Translating gives CASSPRQGLQTQYF.

The chain has TRBV6-5 and TRBJ2-1, with TRBD1 matching over 7 bases. Germline V lookup: CDR1 MNHEY, CDR2 SVGAGI. V lost 4 bases and J lost 7; bases outside the gene matches: 10. CDR3 length: 15 residues. The DNA for the CDR3 is TGTGCCAGCAGTTCAACTCCGGGACAGTGGAATGAGCAGTTCTTC. Translation: CASSSTPGQWNEQFF.

The chain uses TRBV11-2 and TRBJ1-4, with 7 bases lining up with TRBD1. This CDR3 has 17 amino acids. Germline assignment: CDR1 SGHAT and CDR2 FQNNGV. V lost 1 base, J lost 3 bases, and 8 bases stayed unmatched. The CDR3 DNA reads as TGTGCCAGCAGCTTAGGGGTAGGGGGCCTTGCTAATGAAAAACTGTTTTTT. Its translation: CASSLGVGGLANEKLFF.

The rearrangement joins TRBV13 to TRBJ2-2; D is ambiguous. In germline, CDR1 is PRHDT, CDR2 FYEKMQ (reference sequence). The CDR3 covers 16 residues. Trimming removed 5 bases at V and 5 bases at J, with 18 bases between. The CDR3 DNA reads TGTGCCAGCAGCCCTCGAGGCATCGGATGGACCGGGGAGCTGTTTTTT. Translating it yields CASSPRGIGWTGELFF.